The text below deals with one TCR beta chain. No cognate antigen has been identified for it. The sample holds no much larger clone one base away, and base qualities are not on file. The CDR3 regions of human TCRbeta chains were analyzed by immunosequencing. Per the authors' processing: TCRs in the repertoires were compared against a reference library of SARS-CoV-2-specific TCRs that had been generated with the MIRA antigen-specificity platform. Breadth meant the fraction of unique TCRs that were SARS-CoV-2-associated, whereas depth meant the fraction of total T cells that were SARS-CoV-2-associated. Each spike-specific TCR was assigned to its reactive spike region and to a CD4 or CD8 class using the MIRA data. Log10-transformed breadth and depth values were compared by one-way ANOVA with Sidak's multiple comparisons tests. Drawn from immuneACCESS, this table holds only the in-frame rearrangements with V and J called that TCRdb kept. Clones are partly lost; checked studies trace under half to an unresolved V gene and leave the rest unexplained. V, J and clone size reflect that table, while D and trimming were determined from the DNA. The sample has around 88,000 clones on record, approximately 91% of them singletons. Around 5.8% of the sample lies in the top ten.

The data were obtained in a study of T cell responses to AZD1222 COVID-19 vaccine (dated by TCRdb to about 2021). For context, the study as a whole: AZD1222 recipients given second doses at about 4 weeks or at about 12 weeks were pooled, since spike-specific TCR depth and breadth were not found to differ between the two schedules. TCR sequencing covered roughly 230 trial participants: 200 to 220 given two doses of AZD1222 and 26 given two doses of MenACWY control vaccine. Trial participants were enrolled by age into subgroups of 18-55, 56-69 and 70-plus years, and approximately 150, 30 and 60 TCR-sequenced participants, respectively, were included in these subgroups. Beyond this particular receptor, the publication reports: Reportedly, almost half of the unique spike-specific TCRs recognized epitopes lying outside the regions that are mutated in the B.1.351 and B.1.1.7 variants. Because no day 14 peak-response samples were available, repertoires were characterized only after the peak T cell response. CD4 TCRs associated with the vaccine covered the entire spike protein, and the dominant responses were in regions 160-218 and 743-854. After two AZD1222 doses, spike-specific TCR breadth and depth were significantly higher than at day 0 and than in MenACWY recipients. Conclusions about previously exposed vaccinees are limited, since just five or six AZD1222 recipients were seropositive for SARS-CoV-2 at baseline. The 56-69-year group was small, and its depth increase did not reach significance, likely because of low power. Participants were mostly white British and included more females than males, and it was suggested by the authors that clonal diversity may have been underestimated.

The sample's time point, from its label and the paper: baseline before first vaccination. The vaccinee samples were drawn from two UK trials, COV001 and COV002, one of which was a single-blind randomized controlled phase 2/3 trial testing AZD1222 (ChAdOx1 nCoV-19) in healthy adults. For TCRbeta chain sequencing, PBMC samples were collected from trial participants at day 0 and at day 28 after the second dose. From a lookup of the germline V gene (reference sequence), CDR1 and CDR2 are MNHEY and SMNVEV. From V the trimming removes 6 bases and from J it removes 8 bases, while the gene matches leave 15 bases of the junction unaccounted for. The CDR3 has 16 amino acids, counting the end cysteine and phenylalanine. Only the CDR3 DNA is retained, 48 bases long and in frame from the first base.

The sequence joins TRBV27 to TRBJ2-1; 8 bases in between match TRBD2. Sequencing was performed on peripheral blood, taken on day 0 of AZD1222 vaccination. The clonotype originates from an adult in good health. The CDR3 here reads CASSPALREGRDEQFF. The DNA sequence follows: TGTGCCAGCAGCCCCGCGTTACGGGAGGGCCGCGATGAGCAGTTCTTC.